The 26 T cell receptor beta chains in this list originate from one sample, sequenced in a study of radiotherapy plus CTLA-4 blockade in lung cancer. TCRdb's copy holds only in-frame clones and misses some; the assay was immunoSEQ multiplex PCR. The table includes about 93,000 clones, around 88% detected once. The sample was peripheral blood, taken from a patient treated with radiotherapy plus ipilimumab. These receptor sequences come from a human donor with non-small cell lung cancer that progressed on radiotherapy plus ipilimumab.

The chain joins TRBV5-1 to TRBJ2-7, with D possibly matching TRBD1 (5 bases). CDR3 size: 13 residues. Germline lookup yields CDR1 SGHRS and CDR2 YFSETQ. V lost 1 base and J lost 5, with 10 bases in between. The CDR3 reads CASSLQGGDEQYF. The CDR3 DNA follows: TGCGCCAGCAGCTTGCAGGGTGGAGACGAGCAGTACTTC.

The chain is built from TRBV6-1 and TRBJ1-2; no clear D gene. Germline V CDR1 and CDR2: MNHNS, SASEGT. The CDR3 extends over 15 amino acids. V gave up 1 base and J gave up 4 bases, with 13 bases separating them. In nucleotides, the CDR3 is TGTGCCAGCAGTGAAGTATTCCGGACCGTCTATGGCTACACCTTC. Amino acid sequence: CASSEVFRTVYGYTF.

This clone was picked up one time. The chain employs TRBV10-3 and TRBJ1-4; D might be TRBD1 (5 bases). Looked up from germline, CDR1 is ENHRY and CDR2 is SYGVKD. The CDR3 loop spans 15 amino acids. V was shortened by 6 bases and J by 8 bases, with 19 bases between the two germline ends. CDR3: CAISEAGTPGEKLFF. As DNA, the CDR3 is TGTGCCATCAGCGAAGCCGGGACCCCAGGGGAAAAACTGTTTTTT.

This chain joins TRBV30 and TRBJ1-1; unclear D gene. CDR1 GTSNPN and CDR2 SVGIG come from the germline V gene (reference sequence). This CDR3 contains 12 residues. V was clipped by 3 bases and J by 8 bases, with 13 bases between them. The CDR3 spells CAWSRPSNEAFF. The CDR3 DNA reads as TGTGCCTGGAGCAGACCAAGTAACGAAGCTTTCTTT. Looking up the rest from reference TRBV30 and TRBJ1-1 gives the full variable domain: SQTIHQWPATLVQPVGSPLSLECTVEGTSNPNLYWYRQAAGRGLQLLFYSVGIGQISSEVPQNLSASRPQDRQFILSSKKLLLSDSGFYLCAWSRPSNEAFFGQGTRLTVV.

This sequence joins TRBV7-9 and TRBJ2-3, with a weak D call TRBD2 (6 bases). CDR3 length equals 15 residues. V was pared by 5 bases and J by 3 bases, with 15 bases between. In germline, CDR1 is SEHNR, CDR2 FQNEAQ (reference sequence). DNA of the CDR3: TGTGCCAGCAGCCCCTACGAGGGAGGAACAGATACGCAGTATTTT. The encoded protein is CASSPYEGGTDTQYF.

The gene calls are TRBV5-6 and TRBJ2-5, with D perhaps matching TRBD1 (6 bases). The ends were cut back, 4 bases at V and 12 bases at J, with 13 bases in the middle. Germline CDR1 and CDR2: SGHDT and YYEEEE. The CDR3 covers 11 residues. CDR3 coding DNA: TGTGCCAGCAGCAACCGGACAGCCAAGTACTTC. Translation gives CASSNRTAKYF.

This chain connects TRBV11-3 to TRBJ2-2, with D uncertain. The CDR3 length is 13 residues. Germline lookup yields CDR1 SGHNT and CDR2 YENEEA. Trimming took off 5 bases at V and 3 bases at J, with 7 bases between the two ends. The CDR3 sequence is CASSPRDTGELFF. The CDR3 DNA reads TGTGCCAGCAGCCCCCGGGACACCGGGGAGCTGTTTTTT.

This chain connects TRBV7-2 to TRBJ2-7, with TRBD1 as a possible D gene (5 bases). Per germline, CDR1 SGHTA and CDR2 FQGNSA. The CDR3 is made up of 16 amino acids. Trimming took off 1 base at V and 4 bases at J, with 17 bases between the two ends. The CDR3 sequence: CASSLVLAGMGYEQYF. The DNA for the CDR3 is TGTGCCAGCAGCTTAGTTTTAGCAGGGATGGGATACGAGCAGTACTTC. The whole variable domain, filled in from reference TRBV7-2 and TRBJ2-7, reads GAGVSQSPSNKVTEKGKDVELRCDPISGHTALYWYRQSLGQGLEFLIYFQGNSAPDKSGLPSDRFSAERTGGSVSTLTIQRTQQEDSAVYLCASSLVLAGMGYEQYFGPGTRLTVT.

This sequence joins TRBV6-5 and TRBJ2-3, with a possible D match to TRBD2 (6 bases). With 2 bases removed from V and 1 base from J, the gap between germline ends came to 10 bases. CDR3 length: 15 residues. From germline, CDR1 is MNHEY and CDR2 SVGAGI. CDR3: CASSYLGGGTDTQYF. CDR3 nucleotides: TGTGCCAGCAGTTACCTGGGGGGAGGCACAGATACGCAGTATTTT.

In this sample, this clone turned up once. The genes are TRBV19 and TRBJ1-1; possible D gene TRBD1, 6 bases. This CDR3 contains 13 residues. V lost 8 bases to trimming and J lost 4 bases, with 14 bases between them. Germline V gives CDR1 LNHDA, CDR2 SQIVND (reference sequence). CDR3 sequence: CASGRGYFTEAFF. For the CDR3, the DNA is TGTGCCAGTGGCAGGGGCTATTTCACTGAAGCTTTCTTT. The variable domain in full, completed from reference TRBV19 and TRBJ1-1, reads DGGITQSPKYLFRKEGQNVTLSCEQNLNHDAMYWYRQDPGQGLRLIYYSQIVNDFQKGDIAEGYSVSREKKESFPLTVTSAQKNPTAFYLCASGRGYFTEAFFGQGTRLTVV.

This chain connects TRBV7-6 to TRBJ2-5, with D possibly matching TRBD1 (5 bases). The V and J ends lost 5 bases and 1 base respectively, with 8 bases between them. CDR1 is SGHVS, CDR2 FNYEAQ, per germline. CDR3 size: 13 residues. CDR3 sequence reads: CASSQDSQETQYF. DNA for the CDR3: TGTGCCAGCAGCCAAGACAGCCAAGAGACCCAGTACTTC.

The chain recombines TRBV6-6 with TRBJ2-7, with 8 bases aligning to TRBD2. Germline V gives CDR1 MNHNY, CDR2 SVGAGI (reference sequence). The V gene end was trimmed by 2 bases and the J gene end by 5 bases; junction bases not matched to a gene: 8. The CDR3 has 15 amino acids. The CDR3 DNA is TGTGCCAGCAGTTACGCAGGGACTAGAACGAACGAGCAGTACTTC. Residues: CASSYAGTRTNEQYF.

V usage is TRBV6-6 and J usage is TRBJ1-1; 7 bases map to TRBD1. The CDR3 is made up of 14 amino acids. Trimming at V came to 6 bases and at J to 7 bases, leaving 11 bases not matched to a gene. Germline assignment: CDR1 MNHNY and CDR2 SVGAGI (reference sequence). The CDR3 protein is CASRADRGLIEAFF. Written as DNA, the CDR3 is TGTGCCAGCAGAGCAGATAGGGGGCTGATTGAAGCTTTCTTT.

The table lists this clone with a count of one. CDR3 in amino acids: CASRRLTKETQYF. CDR3 DNA: TGTGCCAGCAGAAGGCTTACAAAAGAGACCCAGTACTTC. The rearrangement joins TRBV2 to TRBJ2-5; no firm D call. The germline V gene encodes CDR1 SNHLY and CDR2 FYNNEI. With 6 bases removed from V and 3 bases from J, the gap between germline ends came to 11 bases. The CDR3 is 13 amino acids.

The chain joins TRBV27 to TRBJ2-3; 7 bases agree with TRBD1. CDR1 is MNHEY and CDR2 is SMNVEV in the germline V gene (reference sequence). V trimming: 5 bases; J trimming: 6 bases; junction bases outside the gene matches: 2. This CDR3 is 12 amino acids long. CDR3 sequence: CASSTGADTQYF. DNA for the CDR3: TGTGCCAGCAGTACAGGGGCGGATACGCAGTATTTT.

The CDR3 is CASSLTRTGELFF. The DNA for the CDR3 is TGTGCCAGCAGCTTAACACGGACCGGGGAGCTGTTTTTT. V gene TRBV7-6 combines with J gene TRBJ2-2; D is unclear. The length of the CDR3 is 13 residues. The germline V gene has CDR1 SGHVS and CDR2 FNYEAQ. Trimming took off 2 bases at V and 5 bases at J, with 6 bases between the two ends.

The chain links TRBV4-1 to TRBJ2-7, with a weak D call TRBD2 (6 bases). The ends were cut back, 2 bases at V and 4 bases at J, with 18 bases in the middle. The CDR3 is made up of 16 amino acids. Germline assignment: CDR1 MGHRA and CDR2 YSYEKL. The CDR3: CASSQQPGTGRYEQYF. CDR3 nucleotides: TGCGCCAGCAGCCAACAACCCGGGACCGGGAGATACGAGCAGTACTTC.

In this sample, this clone turned up once. The genes are TRBV19 and TRBJ2-6, with D perhaps matching TRBD1 (6 bases). The CDR3 loop spans 16 amino acids. Deletions cut 5 bases from V and 4 bases from J, with 15 bases between. Germline CDR1 reads LNHDA; CDR2 reads SQIVND (reference sequence). The CDR3 DNA reads as TGTGCCAGTAGTCCCCAGGGGAGAGGGGGGGCCAACGTCCTGACTTTC. It specifies CASSPQGRGGANVLTF. Combining the CDR3 with reference TRBV19 and TRBJ2-6 gives the whole variable domain DGGITQSPKYLFRKEGQNVTLSCEQNLNHDAMYWYRQDPGQGLRLIYYSQIVNDFQKGDIAEGYSVSREKKESFPLTVTSAQKNPTAFYLCASSPQGRGGANVLTFGAGSRLTVL.

This chain joins TRBV10-3 and TRBJ1-5; the D gene is possibly TRBD1 (5 bases). Trimming removed 0 bases from V and 0 bases from J, with 9 bases in between. There are 16 residues in the CDR3. The germline V gene encodes CDR1 ENHRY and CDR2 SYGVKD. CDR3 sequence reads: CAISESTVSSNQPQHF. DNA for the CDR3: TGTGCCATCAGTGAGTCGACAGTTTCTAGCAATCAGCCCCAGCATTTT.

The gene calls are TRBV11-3 and TRBJ2-7; no definite D call. CDR1 is SGHNT, CDR2 YENEEA, per germline. Trimming stripped 2 bases from V and 2 bases from J, with 10 bases between. This CDR3 comprises 14 residues. For the CDR3, the DNA is TGTGCCAGCAGCTTAAGGCAGCAAGCCTACGAGCAGTACTTC. Protein sequence: CASSLRQQAYEQYF.

The chain combines TRBV7-8 with TRBJ1-3; D call uncertain. The length of the CDR3 is 16 residues. Germline CDR1 reads SGHVS; CDR2 reads FQNEAQ. V gave up 2 bases and J gave up 0 bases, with 11 bases separating them. The CDR3 protein is CASSLTDSTSGNTIYF. The CDR3 nucleotides read TGTGCCAGCAGCTTAACCGACTCAACCTCTGGAAACACCATATATTTT.

The DNA for the CDR3 is TGTGCCAGCAGCTTAGTATTTGGGGGAGAGAAAGAAAAACTGTTTTTT. As protein: CASSLVFGGEKEKLFF. The gene calls are TRBV7-9 and TRBJ1-4; D may be TRBD1 (5 bases). Per the germline V gene, CDR1 is SEHNR and CDR2 is FQNEAQ (reference sequence). This CDR3 has 16 residues. The ends were cut back, 1 base at V and 8 bases at J, with 17 bases in the middle.

The gene calls are TRBV5-1 and TRBJ1-1; D is unresolved. The CDR3 covers 14 residues. Germline V gene lookup returns CDR1 SGHRS and CDR2 YFSETQ. Trimming left V 4 bases short and J 0 bases short, with 10 bases between. The CDR3 sequence is CASSLSGLNTEAFF. CDR3 nucleotides: TGCGCCAGCAGCCTTTCGGGCCTGAACACTGAAGCTTTCTTT.

This clone appeared a single time. The J gene is TRBJ1-2, the V gene TRBV20-1; D is unclear. Looked up from germline, CDR1 is DFQATT and CDR2 is SNEGSKA (reference sequence). The CDR3 is 9 amino acids. V was trimmed by 6 bases and J by 7 bases, leaving 6 bases between them. CDR3 DNA sequence: TGCAGTGCCCAGGCTGGCTACACCTTC. It encodes CSAQAGYTF.

This chain connects TRBV2 to TRBJ1-1, with a tentative D call TRBD1 (5 bases). CDR1 is SNHLY, CDR2 FYNNEI, per germline. The CDR3 spans 15 residues. V was shortened by 6 bases and J by 1 base, with 15 bases between the two germline ends. In DNA, the CDR3 is TGTGCCAGCAGCGAGGACGGTGGGGGGAACACTGAAGCTTTCTTT. Translation: CASSEDGGGNTEAFF.

The CDR3, as DNA: TGTGCCAGTAGTGCCCGGACAGGGATAAGCACTGAAGCTTTCTTT. Translation: CASSARTGISTEAFF. This rearrangement joins TRBV19 to TRBJ1-1; 8 nucleotides align to TRBD1. Trimming cost V 5 bases and J 4 bases; bases outside gene matches: 9. The CDR3 has 15 amino acids. CDR1 LNHDA and CDR2 SQIVND come from the germline V gene (reference sequence).